This paragraph reports one T cell receptor beta chain. No antigen is known for it. Germline-derived CDR1 and CDR2 are LNHDA and SQIVND (reference sequence). This CDR3 has 12 amino acids. The germline V and J ends were trimmed by 8 bases and 1 base, with 6 bases remaining between them. Libraries were prepared by immunoSEQ multiplex PCR; TCRdb keeps only in-frame clonotypes and omits some of them. The sample includes more than 100,000 clones, approximately 90% seen only once; the top ten take around 14%. The data derive from a study of T cell responses to AZD1222 COVID-19 vaccine. Study observations and caveats: White British donors predominated, females outnumbered males, and clonal diversity was possibly underestimated.

The sample here was peripheral blood, taken on day 0 of AZD1222 vaccination. The TCR originated in an adult in good health. The chain recombines TRBV19 with TRBJ1-5, with a tentative D call TRBD1 (5 bases). The CDR3 DNA reads TGTGCCAGTGGGACGAGCAATCAGCCCCAGCATTTT. Protein: CASGTSNQPQHF.